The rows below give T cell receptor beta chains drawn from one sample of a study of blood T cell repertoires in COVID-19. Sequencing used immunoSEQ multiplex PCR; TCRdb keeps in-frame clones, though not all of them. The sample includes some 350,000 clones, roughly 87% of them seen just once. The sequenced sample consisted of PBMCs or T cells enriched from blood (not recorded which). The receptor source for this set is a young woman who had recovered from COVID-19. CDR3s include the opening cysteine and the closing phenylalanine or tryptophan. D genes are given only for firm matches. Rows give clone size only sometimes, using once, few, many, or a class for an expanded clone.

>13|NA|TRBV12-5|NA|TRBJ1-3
TGTGCTAGTGGTTTGGCAGGGGGAAACACCATATATTTT
CASGLAGGNTIYF
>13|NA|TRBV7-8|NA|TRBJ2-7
TGTGCCAGCAGCCCAGGAAAAGGGGTCGAGCAGTACTTC
CASSPGKGVEQYF
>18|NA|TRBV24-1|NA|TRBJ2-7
TGTGCCACCAGTGATTCCACCCCGGGGGGCGGGAGCTACTACGAGCAGTACTTC
CATSDSTPGGGSYYEQYF
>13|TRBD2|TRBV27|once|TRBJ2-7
TGTGCCAGCAGTTTAGGGGGAGGGTACGAGCAGTACTTC
CASSLGGGYEQYF
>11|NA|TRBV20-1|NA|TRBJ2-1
TGCAGTGCCACTGGGCACAATGAGCAGTTCTTC
CSATGHNEQFF
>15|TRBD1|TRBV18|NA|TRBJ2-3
TGTGCCAGCTCACCATTACAGGGGGCAACAGATACGCAGTATTTT
CASSPLQGATDTQYF
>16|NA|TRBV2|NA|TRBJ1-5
TGTGCCAGCCGTTCGGGGCGGGGTTATAGCAATCAGCCCCAGCATTTT
CASRSGRGYSNQPQHF
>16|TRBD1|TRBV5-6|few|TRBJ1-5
TGTGCCAGCAGCAGACGGGGACAGTATAGCAATCAGCCCCAGCATTTT
CASSRRGQYSNQPQHF
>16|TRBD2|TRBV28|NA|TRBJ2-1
TGTGCCAGCAGCTCAGTGCGGGAGGAGGCCTACAATGAGCAGTTCTTC
CASSSVREEAYNEQFF
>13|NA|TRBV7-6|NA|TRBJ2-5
TGTGCCAGCAGCCTCTCGGACAGAGAGACCCAGTACTTC
CASSLSDRETQYF
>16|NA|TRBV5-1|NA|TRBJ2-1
TGCGCCAGCAGCTTGCCAGGGGTTAGCTCCTACAATGAGCAGTTCTTC
CASSLPGVSSYNEQFF
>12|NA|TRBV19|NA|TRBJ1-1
TGTGCCAGTAAGGTAGCAGGGACTGAAGCTTTCTTT
CASKVAGTEAFF
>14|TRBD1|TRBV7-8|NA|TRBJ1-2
TGTGCCAGCAGCTCCGGACAGGGTGGTTATGGCTACACCTTC
CASSSGQGGYGYTF
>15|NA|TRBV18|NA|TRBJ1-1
TGTGCCAGCTCACCCGCCCCAGGGATGAACACTGAAGCTTTCTTT
CASSPAPGMNTEAFF
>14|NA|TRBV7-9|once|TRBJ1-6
TGTGCCAGCAGCTTATTAGGGGCTCGGGCACCCCTCCACTTT
CASSLLGARAPLHF
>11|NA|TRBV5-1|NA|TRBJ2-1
TGCGCCAGCAGCTTGGTAGATGAGCAGTTCTTC
CASSLVDEQFF
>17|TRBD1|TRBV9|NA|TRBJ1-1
TGTGCCAGCAGCGTAGGTGAGGGGGCGGAGGTGAACACTGAAGCTTTCTTT
CASSVGEGAEVNTEAFF
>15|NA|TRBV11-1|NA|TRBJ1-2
TGTGCCAGCAGCTTAGGAGAGACCCCCCCGCGGGGCTACACCTTC
CASSLGETPPRGYTF
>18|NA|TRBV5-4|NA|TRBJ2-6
TGTGCCAGCAGCTTCGGGGGAAACAGGGGCTTCGGGGCCAACGTCCTGACTTTC
CASSFGGNRGFGANVLTF
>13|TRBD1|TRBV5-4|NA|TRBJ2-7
TGTGCCAGCAGCTCCGACAGGGCCTACGAGCAGTACTTC
CASSSDRAYEQYF
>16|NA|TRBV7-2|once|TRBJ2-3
TGTGCCAGCAGCGCCCTCGGGGGTGACGGAACAGATACGCAGTATTTT
CASSALGGDGTDTQYF
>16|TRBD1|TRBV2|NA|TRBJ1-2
TGTGCCAGCAACCGACAGGGGCAGGAGAGCCTCTATGGCTACACCTTC
CASNRQGQESLYGYTF
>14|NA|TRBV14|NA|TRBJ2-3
TGTGCCAGCAGCCAAGATTGGACAGTTCCTAATCTGTATTTT
CASSQDWTVPNLYF
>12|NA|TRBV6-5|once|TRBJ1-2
TGTGCCGCGGGGAGCACCCTCTATGGCTACACCTTC
CAAGSTLYGYTF
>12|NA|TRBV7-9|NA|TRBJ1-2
TGTGCCAGCAGCTTAGTAGGGGAAGGCTACACCTTC
CASSLVGEGYTF
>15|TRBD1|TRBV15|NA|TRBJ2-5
TGTGCCACCAGCAGAGGGAAGGGGGCGCGTGAGACCCAGTACTTC
CATSRGKGARETQYF
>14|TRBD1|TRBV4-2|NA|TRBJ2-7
TGTGCCAGCAGCCAAGCCGTACAGGGGTACGAGCAGTACTTC
CASSQAVQGYEQYF
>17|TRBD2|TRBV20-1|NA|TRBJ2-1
TGCAGTGCTAGTGGGGACAGGGGACTAGCGGGAGTCCGGGAGCAGTTCTTC
CSASGDRGLAGVREQFF
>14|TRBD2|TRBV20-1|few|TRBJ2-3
TGCAGTGCTAGTGGACTAGCTAGCACAGATACGCAGTATTTT
CSASGLASTDTQYF
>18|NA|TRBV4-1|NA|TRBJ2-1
TGCGCCAGCAGCCAAGGACTTAAAGGACAGACTATTTACAATGAGCAGTTCTTC
CASSQGLKGQTIYNEQFF
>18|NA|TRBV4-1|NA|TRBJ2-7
TGCGCCAGCAGCCAAAGTACCGGTGGGGCAGGGATGTTCTACGAGCAGTACTTC
CASSQSTGGAGMFYEQYF
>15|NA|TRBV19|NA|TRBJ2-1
TGTGCCAGTAGTAGTGGTCCCGGGTCAGACAATGAGCAGTTCTTC
CASSSGPGSDNEQFF
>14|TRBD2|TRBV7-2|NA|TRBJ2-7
TGTGCCAGCAGCCCCGGACTAGCGGGAGACGAGCAGTACTTC
CASSPGLAGDEQYF
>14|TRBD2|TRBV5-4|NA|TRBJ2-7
TGTGCCAGCAGCGCGACGGGGGGGGCAAGAGAGCAGTACTTC
CASSATGGAREQYF
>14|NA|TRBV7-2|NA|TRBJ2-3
TGTGCCAGCAGGACCCAGGCAGAAAGGGATACGCAGTATTTT
CASRTQAERDTQYF
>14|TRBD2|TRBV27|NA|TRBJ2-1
TGTGCCAGCAGTTTTAGCGGGGTGAACAATGAGCAGTTCTTC
CASSFSGVNNEQFF
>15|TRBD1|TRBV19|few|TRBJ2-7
TGTGCCAGTAGTATTAGGGGACAGGGGCCCTACGAGCAGTACTTC
CASSIRGQGPYEQYF
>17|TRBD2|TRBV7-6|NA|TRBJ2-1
TGTGCCAGCAGCTTAGTGGCAGCGGGGGCCAGGAGTGCTGAGCAGTTCTTC
CASSLVAAGARSAEQFF
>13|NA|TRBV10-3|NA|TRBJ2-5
TGTGCCATCAGTGGGCCTCCGTTTGTGGCCCAGTACTTC
CAISGPPFVAQYF
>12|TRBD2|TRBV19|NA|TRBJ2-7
TGTGCCACTAGCGGGAACACCTACGAGCAGTACTTC
CATSGNTYEQYF